The present TCR beta chain was sequenced within a study of T cells after yellow fever vaccination. Study-wide background: When fractions had low cell numbers, they were prepared with SMART-Seq v4 Ultra Low Input. Points from the study as a whole: Abundant bulk-derived clonotypes could contaminate FACS-sorted repertoires.

They built TCR cDNA with 5'RACE template switching, a step that put in a universal primer site and UMIs. TCRdb redid the calling of the 5' RACE reads with MiXCR, one entry per CDR3 protein. This table has under 600,000 distinct CDR3 sequences, roughly a fifth appearing once. V lost 5 bases, J lost 0 bases, and 11 bases lay in between. The CDR3 is 15 amino acids. Germline loops: CDR1 SGHVS, CDR2 FQNEAQ. This clonotype was seen a handful of times. Its antigen is not known. The clonotype was recovered from a man aged 18 to 30 who received the YFV17D yellow fever vaccine. V is TRBV7-8 and J is TRBJ2-4; unclear D gene. Sequencing was performed on PBMCs, taken more than 20 days after the first yellow fever vaccination. This CDR3 is CASSQGWLAKNIQYF. CDR3 coding DNA: TGTGCCAGCAGCCAAGGGTGGTTAGCCAAAAACATTCAGTACTTC.